This note documents a single T cell receptor (beta chain) sequence. Its specificity is not known. Germline CDR1 is MNHEY and CDR2 is SVGAGI. There are 16 residues in the CDR3. V was shortened by 4 bases and J by 3 bases, with 17 bases between the two germline ends. This record belongs to a study of PD-1 blockade in mismatch repair-deficient tumors. Findings of the study overall: Rapid post-treatment expansion, then contraction, generally preceding radiologic response, marked tumor-resident clones.

Profiling relied on immunoSEQ multiplex PCR, and the TCRdb table lists in-frame clones only, not all of them. The repertoire has about 51,000 clones, roughly 75% of them found once; the top ten carry 3.3%. The receptor comes from an adult with mismatch repair-deficient cancer. V gene TRBV6-5 combines with J gene TRBJ2-3, with D possibly TRBD2 on 7 matching bases. The source was peripheral blood, collected 4 weeks after starting pembrolizumab. CDR3 DNA: TGTGCCAGCAGTTGGGGGGGCGGGAGCTTGACAGATACGCAGTATTTT. As protein: CASSWGGGSLTDTQYF.